This T cell receptor (beta chain) was sequenced in a study of shared clonotypes between healthy human individuals. In the naive CD8 group, cells lacked CD45RO and were positively selected for CCR7, so terminally differentiated effector memory CD45RA+ cells were left out. Trimming removed 3 bases from V and 4 bases from J, with 13 bases in between. Looked up from germline, CDR1 is SGHNT and CDR2 is YYREEE (reference sequence). The CDR3 runs to 14 residues. Sequenced by immunoSEQ multiplex PCR; TCRdb stores in-frame clones only, minus some. The repertoire holds about 2.2 million clones, with 80% to 95% as singletons.

The V call is TRBV5-4, the J call TRBJ1-1; D is unclear. The clonotype was recovered from a man aged 18-30 years in good health. Some clones in this sample may be carry-over from other donors' samples. Material: naive CD8+ T cells from PBMCs. CDR3 region: CASSYSEPGTEAFF. The CDR3 DNA sequence: TGTGCCAGCAGCTATTCGGAGCCGGGCACTGAAGCTTTCTTT.